The present T cell receptor (beta chain) was sequenced within a study of identical twins. Overall study results and limits: Out-of-frame TCR alpha sharing in monozygotic twins exceeded recombination model predictions.

There are 14 residues in the CDR3. Between the trimmed V and J ends, which lost 4 bases and 0 bases, there was a span of 10 bases. Germline V gene data show CDR1 as SGDLS and CDR2 as YYNGEE. TCRdb fed the 5' RACE reads into MiXCR, producing one record per CDR3 protein. Found here are 200,000 to 250,000 distinct CDR3 sequences, approximately 8% of them singletons; the top ten hold roughly 5.4%. This clonotype was observed at least ten times. Its specificity is unknown. The same sample was also studied in work on yellow fever vaccine responses in identical twins.

The TCR originated in a woman aged 18 to 35 in good health. The sample taken for sequencing was CD8+ T cells sorted from blood. V and J are TRBV9 and TRBJ1-1, with a tentative D call TRBD1 (5 bases). DNA of the CDR3: TGTGCCAGCAGCTTCGGACACCTGAACACTGAAGCTTTCTTT. It specifies CASSFGHLNTEAFF.